This TCR beta chain was sequenced during a study of PD-1 blockade in classical Hodgkin lymphoma. Study summary: Treatment was intravenous nivolumab, 3 mg/kg every 2 weeks, until progression. Study conclusions and caveats: When set against healthy donors, newly diagnosed patients were reported to show lower baseline TCR diversity. CD8+ TCR diversity did not rise significantly by C4D1, unlike CD4+. Before treatment, complete responders showed about the same diversity as newly diagnosed patients.

Every patient had relapsed following autologous stem cell transplantation, and cohorts differed in brentuximab vedotin exposure. Germline CDR1 reads LGHNA; CDR2 reads YSLEER. This CDR3 has 16 residues. V lost 0 bases and J 2 bases, leaving 14 bases between the germline ends. TCRdb's table, derived via immunoSEQ multiplex PCR, lists solely in-frame clones and lacks some. The sample has some 21,000 clones, approximately 71% seen once. Details on this clone: Its matching antigen is unknown.

Sequencing used peripheral blood mononuclear cells (PBMCs), obtained at baseline. The chain couples TRBV4-3 to TRBJ2-7; perhaps D is TRBD1 or TRBD2 (5 bases each). The TCR sequence derives from a human donor with classical Hodgkin lymphoma. The DNA for the CDR3 is TGCGCCAGCAGCCAAGAGAGGGGACCAGGAACCTACGAGCAGTACTTC. Its translation: CASSQERGPGTYEQYF.